What follows are 22 T cell receptor beta chains derived from one specimen sequenced in a study of OX40 agonist ivuxolimab in advanced cancers. Profiling relied on immunoSEQ multiplex PCR, and the TCRdb table lists in-frame clones only, not all of them. The sample includes some 49,000 clones, nearly 80% seen only once; the top ten take 7.9%. The source material was CD4+ or CD8+ T cells sorted from blood, sampled in a trial of the OX40 agonist ivuxolimab. Source of these receptors: an adult with an advanced solid tumor such as melanoma, head and neck, liver or kidney cancer.

In its sample, this clone is medium-sized (0.01 to 0.1%). V gene TRBV7-2 combines with J gene TRBJ1-4; 7 nucleotides agree with TRBD1. The V segment lost 5 bases and the J segment 8 bases; nucleotides outside the gene matches: 14. This CDR3 is built from 16 residues. CDR1 and CDR2 (germline): SGHTA, FQGNSA. The CDR3 region is CASSNRLRQGTEKLFF. The CDR3 DNA sequence: TGTGCCAGCAGCAACCGACTGCGACAGGGAACCGAAAAACTGTTTTTT.

In its sample, this clone was seen a few times. The chain has TRBV4-3 and TRBJ1-4, with D maybe TRBD1 (5 bases). Germline CDR1 LGHNA, CDR2 YSLEER. Trimming removed 4 bases at V and 4 bases at J, with 16 bases between. There are 16 residues in the CDR3. This CDR3 reads CASSPTRDLFNEKLFF. The CDR3 nucleotides are TGCGCCAGCAGCCCTACCAGGGACCTTTTTAATGAAAAACTGTTTTTT.

This rearrangement joins TRBV29-1 to TRBJ2-5; 10 bases match TRBD2. V shed 7 bases and J 5 bases; nucleotides not matched to a gene: 4. The length of the CDR3 is 12 residues. Germline V gene lookup returns CDR1 SQVTM and CDR2 ANQGSEA. The DNA for the CDR3 is TGCAGCGGCGAACTAGCGGGGGAGACCCAGTACTTC. Translation: CSGELAGETQYF.

The chain joins TRBV19 to TRBJ1-6; D gene unclear. CDR3 length equals 14 residues. CDR1 and CDR2 (germline): LNHDA, SQIVND (reference sequence). Trimming left V 5 bases short and J 7 bases short, with 12 bases between. CDR3 loop: CASSDIQRNSPLHF. In nucleotides, the CDR3 is TGTGCCAGTAGTGACATTCAGCGAAATTCACCCCTCCACTTT.

The rearrangement uses TRBV5-1 and TRBJ1-1; 7 positions match TRBD1. CDR3 size: 13 residues. Per germline, CDR1 SGHRS and CDR2 YFSETQ. The ends lost 2 bases at V and 4 bases at J; junction bases unmatched: 2. The CDR3 sequence: CASSLQGFTEAFF. The CDR3 region has the DNA TGCGCCAGCAGCTTACAGGGGTTCACTGAAGCTTTCTTT.

This chain links TRBV4-3 with TRBJ2-1, with TRBD2 matching 10 bases. This CDR3 is 16 amino acids long. V shed 1 base, J shed 4 bases, and the junction held 4 bases outside the gene matches. In germline, CDR1 is LGHNA, CDR2 YSLEER. CDR3 nucleotide sequence: TGCGCCAGCAGCCAAGGGGGAGCGGGAGGGTACAATGAGCAGTTCTTC. Protein: CASSQGGAGGYNEQFF.

CDR3 nucleotide sequence: TGTGCCAGCAGCCACGCGGGCGGGAGCTATGAGCAGTTCTTC. Its translation: CASSHAGGSYEQFF. The chain carries TRBV27 and TRBJ2-1; the match to TRBD2 covers 7 bases. The CDR3 has 14 residues. Trimming cost V 6 bases and J 8 bases; bases outside gene matches: 10. CDR1 MNHEY and CDR2 SMNVEV come from the germline V gene (reference sequence).

This clone was counted a single time. The gene calls are TRBV27 and TRBJ2-7; TRBD2 is a possible D gene (6 bases). Trimming took 3 bases from V and 4 from J, leaving 16 bases between them. The germline CDR1 and CDR2 sequences are MNHEY and SMNVEV (reference sequence). The CDR3 is 15 amino acids. The DNA for the CDR3 is TGTGCCAGCAGTTTGCTCGGGAGCAGAGTATACGAGCAGTACTTC. It specifies CASSLLGSRVYEQYF.

The chain combines TRBV6-7 with TRBJ2-7, with D unresolved. TRBV6-7 is given ORF status, its function remaining uncertain. The CDR3 totals 13 residues. The V end lost 2 bases, the J end lost 2 bases, and 7 bases lay between the germline ends. CDR3 sequence: CASSYNLTYEQYF. The DNA of the CDR3 is TGTGCCAGCAGTTACAACTTGACCTACGAGCAGTACTTC.

The V and J genes are TRBV11-2 and TRBJ2-7; 11 nucleotides align to TRBD2. Germline V gene lookup returns CDR1 SGHAT and CDR2 FQNNGV. V shed 5 bases and J 6 bases; nucleotides not matched to a gene: 9. The CDR3 is 15 residues long. In nucleotides, the CDR3 is TGTGCCAGCAGCGTGGGTACTAGCGGGAGCGCCGAGCAGTACTTC. Residues: CASSVGTSGSAEQYF.

About this clone itself: The DNA is omitted, as the CDR3 cannot be located on it reliably, and the CDR3 follows TCRdb's listing. The chain couples TRBV6-5 to TRBJ2-3; the D call TRBD1 from the table was never checked on the DNA. Germline V lookup: CDR1 MNHEY, CDR2 SVGAGI. The CDR3 extends over 15 residues, inclusive of both ends. CDR3 region: CASRPSPTTQIRSIF.

V gene TRBV6-1 combines with J gene TRBJ1-5; D unresolved. Between the trimmed V and J ends, which lost 3 bases and 5 bases, there was a span of 11 bases. The CDR3 is 14 amino acids. CDR1 and CDR2 from the germline V gene are MNHNS and SASEGT. CDR3 sequence: CASSDLDGYQPQHF. CDR3 nucleotides: TGTGCCAGCAGTGACCTGGACGGTTATCAGCCCCAGCATTTT.

The chain couples TRBV2 to TRBJ1-2, with D tentatively TRBD1 (5 bases). Germline V gene data show CDR1 as SNHLY and CDR2 as FYNNEI. This CDR3 spans 15 amino acids. V was cut by 3 bases and J by 0 bases, with 11 bases left in between. CDR3 DNA sequence: TGTGCCAGCAGTGACTTGACAGCTACTAACTATGGCTACACCTTC. Translated: CASSDLTATNYGYTF. Full variable domain (remainder filled in from reference TRBV2 and TRBJ1-2): EPEVTQTPSHQVTQMGQEVILRCVPISNHLYFYWYRQILGQKVEFLVSFYNNEISEKSEIFDDQFSVERPDGSNFTLKIRSTKLEDSAMYFCASSDLTATNYGYTFGSGTRLTVV.

The chain employs TRBV13 and TRBJ2-1; D is possibly TRBD1 (5 bases). Germline assignment: CDR1 PRHDT and CDR2 FYEKMQ (reference sequence). The V end lost 1 base, the J end lost 6 bases, and 10 bases lay between the germline ends. The length of the CDR3 is 14 residues. The CDR3 sequence is CASSLEAGPNEQFF. In DNA, the CDR3 is TGTGCCAGCAGCTTAGAGGCAGGGCCCAATGAGCAGTTCTTC. Filled out from reference TRBV13 and TRBJ2-1, the complete variable domain reads AAGVIQSPRHLIKEKRETATLKCYPIPRHDTVYWYQQGPGQDPQFLISFYEKMQSDKGSIPDRFSAQQFSDYHSELNMSSLELGDSALYFCASSLEAGPNEQFFGPGTRLTVL.

Note on this clone: The identical CDR3 is also encoded by other nucleotide sequences in the sample. The chain has TRBV10-3 and TRBJ2-3, with 10 positions matching TRBD2. This CDR3 contains 15 residues. The germline gives CDR1 ENHRY, CDR2 SYGVKD. V shed 4 bases and J 0 bases; nucleotides not matched to a gene: 1. The CDR3 DNA is TGTGCCATCAGTGGTAGCGGGAGGAGCACAGATACGCAGTATTTT. Translation: CAISGSGRSTDTQYF.

The chain links TRBV27 to TRBJ2-1; D is tentatively TRBD1 or TRBD2 (5 bases each). This CDR3 has 15 residues. Trimming removed 5 bases at V and 3 bases at J, with 14 bases between. Looked up from germline, CDR1 is MNHEY and CDR2 is SMNVEV (reference sequence). The CDR3 sequence: CASSPIGTLYNEQFF. DNA of the CDR3: TGTGCCAGCAGTCCTATAGGGACCCTCTACAATGAGCAGTTCTTC.

By sample fraction, this clone is medium-sized. The chain recombines TRBV30 with TRBJ2-7, with TRBD1 matching 11 bases. Germline V gives CDR1 GTSNPN, CDR2 SVGIG (reference sequence). CDR3 length: 14 residues. With 8 bases clipped from V and 4 bases from J, the junction kept 10 bases outside the gene matches. This chain's CDR3 is CAGADWDRGYEQYF. CDR3 DNA: TGTGCCGGGGCAGATTGGGACAGGGGGTACGAGCAGTACTTC.

This chain uses TRBV7-2 with TRBJ1-1; 10 nucleotides agree with TRBD1. CDR3 length equals 13 residues. Germline CDR1 is SGHTA and CDR2 is FQGNSA. Germline trimming cut 5 bases from V and 5 bases from J; bases unmatched to any gene: 2. The CDR3: CASSRQGATEAFF. Here the CDR3 DNA reads TGTGCCAGCAGCCGACAGGGGGCAACTGAAGCTTTCTTT. The full variable domain, rest sourced from reference TRBV7-2 and TRBJ1-1, is GAGVSQSPSNKVTEKGKDVELRCDPISGHTALYWYRQSLGQGLEFLIYFQGNSAPDKSGLPSDRFSAERTGGSVSTLTIQRTQQEDSAVYLCASSRQGATEAFFGQGTRLTVV.

This clone has only one observation. The chain employs TRBV27 and TRBJ2-7; tentative D call: TRBD2 (7 bases). The germline V and J ends were trimmed by 1 base and 4 bases, with 17 bases remaining between them. The germline V gene encodes CDR1 MNHEY and CDR2 SMNVEV (reference sequence). The CDR3 runs to 16 residues. The CDR3 spells CASSLLGGAQQYEQYF. Written as DNA, the CDR3 is TGTGCCAGCAGTTTATTGGGGGGGGCCCAGCAATACGAGCAGTACTTC.

This rearrangement joins TRBV13 to TRBJ1-5; D possibly corresponds to TRBD1 (6 bases). The CDR3 loop spans 15 amino acids. Trimming took off 3 bases at V and 5 bases at J, with 14 bases between the two ends. Germline CDR1 is PRHDT and CDR2 is FYEKMQ (reference sequence). Written as DNA, the CDR3 is TGTGCCAGCAGCTTTGGGGGGGCGCTCGATCAGCCCCAGCATTTT. Its translation is CASSFGGALDQPQHF.

The V call is TRBV19, the J call TRBJ1-6, with D maybe TRBD1 (6 bases). This CDR3 is 14 amino acids long. Trimming cost V 6 bases and J 5 bases, with 11 bases left between them. Looked up from germline, CDR1 is LNHDA and CDR2 is SQIVND (reference sequence). The CDR3 nucleotides are TGTGCCAGTAGACAGGGATTCCATAATTCACCCCTCCACTTT. This encodes CASRQGFHNSPLHF.

V gene TRBV27 combines with J gene TRBJ2-3; 8 bases are a match to TRBD1. CDR3 length equals 15 residues. Losses at the gene ends were 6 bases for V and 0 bases for J; bases not matched to a gene: 5. Germline CDR1 is MNHEY and CDR2 is SMNVEV (reference sequence). Here the CDR3 reads CASSQTGGSTDTQYF. The CDR3 DNA reads as TGTGCCAGCAGCCAAACAGGGGGGAGCACAGATACGCAGTATTTT.